This T cell receptor (beta chain) derives from a study of T cell changes during pregnancy in multiple sclerosis. The table came from immunoSEQ multiplex PCR; TCRdb's copy has only in-frame clones and leaves some out. The profile shows over 45,000 clones, 80% to 95% of them singletons. The sample in question was peripheral blood, obtained in the third trimester of pregnancy. This clonotype was obtained from a female donor with multiple sclerosis, enrolled in a pregnancy study.

The CDR3 spells CASSQGQGAYEQYF. The CDR3 nucleotides read TGTGCCAGCAGCCAGGGACAGGGGGCCTACGAGCAGTACTTC. V gene TRBV7-9 combines with J gene TRBJ2-7, with TRBD1 matching 11 bases. Germline lookup yields CDR1 SEHNR and CDR2 FQNEAQ (reference sequence). The CDR3 runs 14 residues. The J segment lost 2 bases and the V segment lost 5 bases, leaving 2 bases of the junction unmatched.